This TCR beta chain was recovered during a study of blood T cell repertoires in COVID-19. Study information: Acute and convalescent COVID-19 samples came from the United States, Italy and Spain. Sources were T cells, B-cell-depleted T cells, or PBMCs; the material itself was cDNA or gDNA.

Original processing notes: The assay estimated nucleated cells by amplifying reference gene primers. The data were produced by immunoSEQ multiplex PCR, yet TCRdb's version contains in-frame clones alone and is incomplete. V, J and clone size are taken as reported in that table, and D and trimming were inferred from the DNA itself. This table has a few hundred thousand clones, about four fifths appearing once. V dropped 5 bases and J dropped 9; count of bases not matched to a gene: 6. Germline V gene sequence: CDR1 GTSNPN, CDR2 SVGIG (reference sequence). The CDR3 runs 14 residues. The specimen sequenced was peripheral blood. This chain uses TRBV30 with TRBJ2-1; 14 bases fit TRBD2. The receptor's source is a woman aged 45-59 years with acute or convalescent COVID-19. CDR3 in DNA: TGTGCCTGGGGGACTAGCGGGAGTTCAAGTGAGCAGTTCTTC. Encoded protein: CAWGTSGSSSEQFF.